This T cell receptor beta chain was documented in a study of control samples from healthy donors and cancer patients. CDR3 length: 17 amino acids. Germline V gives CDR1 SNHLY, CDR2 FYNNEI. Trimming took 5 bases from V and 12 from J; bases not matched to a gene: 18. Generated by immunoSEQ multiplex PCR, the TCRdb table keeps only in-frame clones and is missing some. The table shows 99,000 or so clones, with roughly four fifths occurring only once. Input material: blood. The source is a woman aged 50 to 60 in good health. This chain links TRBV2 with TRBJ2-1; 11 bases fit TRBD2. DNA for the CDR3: TGTGCCAGCAGTCTTCGGGTAGCGGGGGGGCTGAATTTGGGGCAGTTCTTC. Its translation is CASSLRVAGGLNLGQFF. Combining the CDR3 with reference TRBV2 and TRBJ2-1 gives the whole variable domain EPEVTQTPSHQVTQMGQEVILRCVPISNHLYFYWYRQILGQKVEFLVSFYNNEISEKSEIFDDQFSVERPDGSNFTLKIRSTKLEDSAMYFCASSLRVAGGLNLGQFFGPGTRLTVL.